The sequence of this TCR beta chain was determined in a study of cytomegalovirus exposure and HLA in healthy donors. Findings and caveats of the study: A few chains tied to CMV proved CMV antigen-specific in vitro. The listing of 160 or so TCR beta chains classed them as cytomegalovirus-associated. First-cohort TCR clusters tended to co-occur in the roughly 130 validation repertoires, a later analysis found.

A remark on this clone: Its target is unknown.

Profiling relied on immunoSEQ multiplex PCR, and the TCRdb table lists in-frame clones only, not all of them. The table shows tens of thousands of clones, with more than 80% occurring only once. This CDR3 region has 14 residues. V was trimmed by 4 bases and J by 4 bases, leaving 13 bases between them. Looked up from germline, CDR1 is MNHNS and CDR2 is SASEGT. The sample was PBMCs. The rearrangement joins TRBV6-1 to TRBJ1-1, with D possibly matching TRBD1 (5 bases). The TCR originated in a young woman in good health and CMV-seronegative. CDR3 in DNA: TGTGCCAGCAGTGCGACCTGGGGGGGCACTGAAGCTTTCTTT. Translated: CASSATWGGTEAFF.